This T cell receptor beta chain was recorded in a study of CD8 T cells in ankylosing spondylitis. Preparation of TCR beta libraries was done by quantitative 5'-RACE with molecular barcodes. MiXCR was run by TCRdb on the 5' RACE reads, yielding one entry per CDR3 protein. This sample carries 300,000 to 400,000 distinct CDR3 sequences, about a fifth of them seen once, and the ten largest clones take approximately 15%. This clonotype has only a few counts. As yet, its antigen is unknown. Overall study results and limits: A motif in TCR beta, a set of under ten highly homologous variants, appeared characteristic of ankylosing spondylitis blood. Disease-linked clones had a CD8+ phenotype and relatively low frequency in peripheral blood. Disease-linked clones were reportedly significantly enriched in matched ankylosing spondylitis synovial fluid. There were earlier reports of some motif variants in reactive arthritis synovial fluid and blood.

The clonotype comes from a male donor with ankylosing spondylitis. Material for sequencing was blood, either unsorted or a sorted T cell fraction (not recorded which).

CDR3 protein: CASSHGQDNSPLHF. The CDR3 nucleotides read TGCGCCAGCAGCCACGGACAGGATAATTCACCCCTCCACTTT. This chain uses TRBV5-1 with TRBJ1-6, with 7 bases lining up with TRBD1. V dropped 4 bases and J dropped 5; count of bases not matched to a gene: 3. Germline CDR1 is SGHRS and CDR2 is YFSETQ. The CDR3 is made up of 14 amino acids.